A selection of T cell receptor beta chains follows, all from one sample in a study of STAT5B mutations in CD4+ large granular lymphocyte leukemia. Libraries were prepared by immunoSEQ multiplex PCR; TCRdb keeps only in-frame clonotypes and omits some of them. The sample holds more than 20,000 clones; around 81% are singletons and the top ten take 0.3% to 0.35%. The material sequenced was CD4+ T cells from blood buffy coats. The origin of the receptors is a human donor in good health. CDR3s include the opening cysteine and the closing phenylalanine or tryptophan. Each record gives: V gene, clone size, J gene, D gene, CDR3 DNA, CDR3 protein. D genes are given only for firm matches. Only part of the rows carry a size: once, few, many, or a class if the clone is expanded.

TRBV6-1	NA	TRBJ1-1	NA	TGTGCCAGCAGTGATGAGTGGGGCACTGAAGCTTTCTTT	CASSDEWGTEAFF
TRBV6-5	NA	TRBJ2-1	TRBD1	TGTGCCAGCAGTTATTCCGGGACAGGATCCTACAATGAGCAGTTCTTC	CASSYSGTGSYNEQFF
TRBV6-6	NA	TRBJ2-2	TRBD1	TGTGCCAGCAAGAGACAGGGATCGAACACCGGGGAGCTGTTTTTT	CASKRQGSNTGELFF
TRBV4-1	NA	TRBJ2-5	TRBD2	TGCGCCAGCAGCAGGGCTAGCGGCCTTATGGAGACCCAGTACTTC	CASSRASGLMETQYF
TRBV11-2	NA	TRBJ1-3	NA	TGTGCCAGCAGCTTCGTGTCGAGCTCTGGAAACACCATATATTTT	CASSFVSSSGNTIYF
TRBV27	NA	TRBJ2-1	TRBD1	TGTGCCAGCAGTTTCTGGCAGGGGGACAATGAGCAGTTCTTC	CASSFWQGDNEQFF
TRBV11-2	NA	TRBJ2-7	NA	TGTGCCAGCAGCGCATTACTAAGACTAGGGTACGAGCAGTACTTC	CASSALLRLGYEQYF
TRBV6-6	once	TRBJ2-3	NA	TGTGCCAGCAGTTACTCGCTCAGACCCGGAGATACGCAGTATTTT	CASSYSLRPGDTQYF
TRBV5-8	NA	TRBJ1-2	NA	TGTGCCAGCAGCTCATATCCTGGTGGCTACACCTTC	CASSSYPGGYTF
TRBV5-6	NA	TRBJ1-5	NA	TGTGCCAGCAGCTTGAACGGGTTCGATCAGCCCCAGCATTTT	CASSLNGFDQPQHF
TRBV9	NA	TRBJ2-1	TRBD2	TGTGCCAGCAGCGTAGATTCTGTTTCGGCGGGAGGGCCGGGGTTCTTC	CASSVDSVSAGGPGFF
TRBV11-3	NA	TRBJ1-4	NA	TGTGCCAGCAGCTTAGGCAGAGCCGAAAAACTGTTTTTT	CASSLGRAEKLFF
TRBV2	NA	TRBJ1-5	NA	TGTGCCAGCAGTTTACTCCGGACAGCAAATAGCAATCAGCCCCAGCATTTT	CASSLLRTANSNQPQHF
TRBV28	NA	TRBJ1-5	NA	TGTGCCAGCAGTTTTGGGCACAGCCGAACGGGACAGCCCCAGCATTTT	CASSFGHSRTGQPQHF
TRBV28	NA	TRBJ2-5	NA	TGTGCCAGCACAGACCGAGAGACCCAGTACTTC	CASTDRETQYF
TRBV7-3	NA	TRBJ2-1	TRBD1	TGTGCCAGCAGCTGTTCCAAGCCCTGGACAGGGGTTACCTACAATGAGCAGTTCTTC	CASSCSKPWTGVTYNEQFF
TRBV30	NA	TRBJ1-4	NA	TGTGCCTGGGCCCCACGGGGTGGTGAAAAACTGTTTTTT	CAWAPRGGEKLFF
TRBV7-2	NA	TRBJ2-3	NA	TGTGCCAGCAGCTTAGTCGGTTCTAGCACAGATACGCAGTATTTT	CASSLVGSSTDTQYF
TRBV5-1	few	TRBJ1-1	TRBD1	TGCGCCAGCAGCTATACAGGGGCGAACACTGAAGCTTTCTTT	CASSYTGANTEAFF
TRBV7-9	NA	TRBJ1-1	NA	TGTGCCAGCAGCCCCCCGAGCGGGGGAAACACTGAAGCTTTCTTT	CASSPPSGGNTEAFF
TRBV28	NA	TRBJ1-2	NA	TGTGCCAGCAGACAGCAACTGGGCTATGGCTACACCTTC	CASRQQLGYGYTF
TRBV5-1	few	TRBJ1-4	NA	TGCGCCAGCAGCTTCCGGGACTTTAGCGGAAAACTGTTTTTT	CASSFRDFSGKLFF
TRBV19	few	TRBJ1-5	NA	TGTGCCAGTAGTATTTCCACGAGCAATCAGCCCCAGCATTTT	CASSISTSNQPQHF
TRBV7-3	NA	TRBJ2-5	TRBD2	TGTGCCAGCAGCCCCATGGGTAGCGGGGTCCAAGAGACCCAGTACTTC	CASSPMGSGVQETQYF
TRBV6-6	NA	TRBJ1-5	TRBD1	TGTGCCAGCAGATCAGGGGGGAATCAGCCCCAGCATTTT	CASRSGGNQPQHF
TRBV14	NA	TRBJ2-2	NA	TGTGCCAGCAGCCAAGAATTAGGAAACACCGGGGAGCTGTTTTTT	CASSQELGNTGELFF
TRBV5-1	NA	TRBJ2-6	NA	TGCGCCAGCAGCTCCAGAATCAACTCTGGGGCCAACGTCCTGACTTTC	CASSSRINSGANVLTF
TRBV7-2	NA	TRBJ2-5	NA	TGTGCCAGCAGCTTCGTCCAACAGAGCCACCAAGAGACCCAGTACTTC	CASSFVQQSHQETQYF
TRBV27	NA	TRBJ1-4	TRBD1	TGTGCCAGCAGTTTCAGGGGGTCGGGTGAAAAACTGTTTTTT	CASSFRGSGEKLFF
TRBV7-3	NA	TRBJ1-1	TRBD1	TGTGCCAGCAGCCGAATGACAGGGGACACTGAAGCTTTCTTT	CASSRMTGDTEAFF
TRBV4-3	NA	TRBJ1-2	NA	TGCGCCAGCAGCCAAGATGGTTTGGCCGGACAGAATAACTATGGCTACACCTTC	CASSQDGLAGQNNYGYTF
TRBV2	NA	TRBJ1-5	NA	TGTGCCAGCAGTGAAGCGCGTCACCGCAATCAGCCCCAGCATTTT	CASSEARHRNQPQHF
TRBV7-2	few	TRBJ2-5	TRBD2	TGTGCCAGCACCATGACTAGCGGGAGGCCCTGGAGGGAGACCCAGTACTTC	CASTMTSGRPWRETQYF
TRBV7-9	NA	TRBJ2-6	TRBD1	TGTGCCAGCAGCTTCAGGACAGGCCGCTCTGGGGCCAACGTCCTGACTTTC	CASSFRTGRSGANVLTF
TRBV7-3	NA	TRBJ2-2	TRBD2	TGTGCCAGCAGCACCGGACTAGCGGGGACCGGGGAGCTGTTTTTT	CASSTGLAGTGELFF
TRBV5-4	once	TRBJ2-7	TRBD2	TGTGCCAGCAGCTTTTCGGGACTAGCGGGAGGCGAGCAGTACTTC	CASSFSGLAGGEQYF
TRBV19	NA	TRBJ1-5	NA	TGTGCCAGTAGTATAGATAGACAAGTTTATCAGCCCCAGCATTTT	CASSIDRQVYQPQHF
TRBV5-5	NA	TRBJ1-2	TRBD1	TGTGCCAGCAGCTCCGGGACAGGGGGAACTGGCTACACCTTC	CASSSGTGGTGYTF
TRBV19	NA	TRBJ2-3	NA	TGTGCCAGTAGTATAAAAGCGGAGGGGTGGGATACGCAGTATTTT	CASSIKAEGWDTQYF
TRBV2	NA	TRBJ2-1	TRBD2	TGTGCCAGCAGTGAAAGGGCTAGCGGGGGGGGGAATGAGCAGTTCTTC	CASSERASGGGNEQFF
TRBV29-1	NA	TRBJ2-7	NA	TGCAGCGTTGAAGGGGACATCTCCTACGAGCAGTACTTC	CSVEGDISYEQYF
TRBV2	NA	TRBJ2-7	NA	TGTGCCAGCAACAGGGCCCGAAGTTTGGAGCAGTACTTC	CASNRARSLEQYF
TRBV7-2	NA	TRBJ1-1	NA	TGTGCCAGCAGCTTAGATCTGGCTAACACTGAAGCTTTCTTT	CASSLDLANTEAFF